The sequence of this T cell receptor beta chain was determined in a study of T-cell reconstitution after alpha-beta-depleted transplantation in children. TCRbeta library construction was performed incorporating unique molecular identifiers. From the PCR reads, TCRdb called clonotypes with MiXCR, one entry per CDR3 protein. This repertoire shows roughly 610,000 distinct CDR3 sequences, about 11% found once; its top ten account for less than 4.5%. Trimming at V came to 3 bases and at J to 6 bases, leaving 14 bases not matched to a gene. CDR1 and CDR2 from the germline V gene are DFQATT and SNEGSKA (reference sequence). The CDR3 loop spans 17 amino acids.

The sequencing used PBMCs from the stem cell graft donor, collected from the stem cell graft. The TCR sequence derives from a human donor who donated a stem cell graft to a child with acute myeloid leukemia. The chain is built from TRBV20-1 and TRBJ2-2; TRBD1 matches at 9 bases. The CDR3 DNA sequence: TGCAGTGCTAGTCGGGGAACACAGGGGGCGATATCCGGGGAGCTGTTTTTT. This translates into CSASRGTQGAISGELFF.